The sequence of this T cell receptor (beta chain) was determined in a study of T cells after yellow fever vaccination. The CDR3 covers 13 residues. Trimming removed 3 bases from V and 3 bases from J, with 9 bases in between. Germline assignment: CDR1 SGHVS and CDR2 FNYEAQ. Points on this clonotype: The antigen is unknown.

Whole-study findings and limits: Post-booster repertoires again held most primary-vaccination clones (just under 97% CD4, over 80% CD8). The secondary response showed a weaker magnitude and a faster peak, day 5 versus 15.

TCRdb ran MiXCR on the 5' RACE reads and lists one entry per CDR3 protein. The data show 500,000 to 700,000 distinct CDR3 sequences, less than 20% seen once. V usage is TRBV7-6 and J usage is TRBJ2-7, with a tentative D call TRBD1 (5 bases). The source material was PBMCs, sampled 15 days after the yellow fever booster vaccination. The receptor was isolated from a man aged 30 to 45 who received the YFV17D yellow fever vaccine. The CDR3 sequence: CASSFDSYYEQYF. The CDR3 nucleotides are TGTGCCAGCAGCTTCGACAGTTACTACGAGCAGTACTTC.